This T cell receptor beta chain was recovered during a study of Ad26.COV2.S vaccination and SARS-CoV-2 variants. The CDR3 extends over 15 amino acids. V lost 7 bases, J lost 3 bases, and 19 bases lay in between. From germline, CDR1 is MNHEY and CDR2 SVGAGI. Stated treatment: some 20 received Ad26.COV2.S at low or high dose, single or two shots; about 5 received placebo; per-sample allocation not given. Sampling was performed 63 days after the first vaccine or placebo injection. Measured with immunoSEQ multiplex PCR; TCRdb has only the in-frame clones, and not every one. This table has some 350,000 clones, about 90% appearing once.

The chain combines TRBV6-5 with TRBJ2-7; D possibly corresponds to TRBD2 (5 bases). The source material was peripheral blood, sampled in a trial of Ad26.COV2.S vaccine versus placebo. The sequence was obtained from a person between 18 and 65 years old who received the Ad26.COV2.S COVID-19 vaccine or a placebo. The CDR3 here is CASTVFTGNNYEQYF. CDR3 nucleotides: TGTGCCAGCACTGTCTTTACCGGGAATAACTACGAGCAGTACTTC.